What follows describes a single TCR beta chain. No antigen is known for it. Genes and germline are mouse. The CDR3 end falls 3 residues outside the read, so it is completed with the germline J gene. The data were obtained in a study of CD8+ T cells in alopecia areata. Turning to the study itself: Spontaneous alopecia affected the roughly 6-13-month-old C3H/HeJ graft donors, whose skin was transplanted to approximately 6-10-week-old female C3H/HeJ mice. General study findings and limits: Compared with mice, patients displayed less clear TCR sharing, possibly for HLA-related reasons. An increase in clonality over normal scalp was evident in lesional scalp, especially alopecia totalis/universalis. Tissue-resident alphabeta T cells belonging to normal skin likewise get sequenced within scalp specimens.

Germline V CDR1 and CDR2: SNHLY, FYNGKV (reference sequence). Unmatched junction bases numbered 6, after V lost 4 bases and J lost 9 bases. This CDR3 is 15 amino acids long. Pooled cutaneous lymph node cells were sorted using CD4, CD8alpha, NKG2D, NKG2ACE and other markers. In each case, RNA was isolated and then reverse transcribed into cDNA as the sequencing template. Sequencing was performed with immunoSEQ multiplex PCR; in TCRdb, only in-frame clones are kept and a portion is missing. This sample has 250,000 or so clones, each found more than once. This TCR was recovered from a C3H/HeJ mouse with alopecia areata. Mouse MHC haplotype: H2-k. Sequences were obtained from CD4+ T cells sorted from a lymph node. V and J are TRBV3 and TRBJ1-6; 10 nucleotides line up with TRBD1. TRBJ1-6 is placed among ORFs of uncertain function. CDR3 sequence: CASSSGTGEGSPLYF. CDR3 DNA, as far as it was read: TGTGCCAGCAGCTCAGGGACAGGGGAGGGTTCGCCC.